Listed here are 21 T cell receptor beta chains from one sample, sequenced in a study of cytomegalovirus exposure and HLA in healthy donors. 13 Jbeta primers and 60 Vbeta primers were used for the PCR. Produced via immunoSEQ multiplex PCR; TCRdb's table is partial and in-frame only. The table records around 210,000 clones, over 65% of them present only once. The material sequenced was PBMCs. The receptors derive from a woman in her twenties or thirties in good health and CMV-seronegative.

The V gene is TRBV30, the J gene TRBJ1-5; D call uncertain. Germline V gives CDR1 GTSNPN, CDR2 SVGIG (reference sequence). V lost 4 bases, J lost 6 bases, and 13 bases lay in between. This CDR3 comprises 13 residues. The CDR3 sequence: CAWTPSHGQPQHF. The CDR3 DNA reads as TGTGCCTGGACCCCCTCACATGGTCAGCCCCAGCATTTT. Full variable domain (missing parts from reference TRBV30 and TRBJ1-5): SQTIHQWPATLVQPVGSPLSLECTVEGTSNPNLYWYRQAAGRGLQLLFYSVGIGQISSEVPQNLSASRPQDRQFILSSKKLLLSDSGFYLCAWTPSHGQPQHFGDGTRLSIL.

The CDR3: CASSLTGGTGNTIYF. CDR3 bases: TGTGCCAGCAGCTTAACAGGGGGCACTGGAAACACCATATATTTT. V and J are TRBV7-3 and TRBJ1-3; 7 bases agree with TRBD1. The germline V gene has CDR1 SGHTA and CDR2 FQGTGA. CDR3 size: 15 residues. Losses at the gene ends were 0 bases for V and 2 bases for J; bases not matched to a gene: 1. Full variable domain (rest looked up from reference TRBV7-3 and TRBJ1-3): GAGVSQTPSNKVTEKGKYVELRCDPISGHTALYWYRQSLGQGPEFLIYFQGTGAADDSGLPNDRFFAVRPEGSVSTLKIQRTERGDSAVYLCASSLTGGTGNTIYFGEGSWLTVV.

This chain uses TRBV4-2 with TRBJ2-7; unclear D gene. Germline V lookup: CDR1 LGHNA, CDR2 YNFKEQ. The CDR3 runs to 14 residues. The V and J ends lost 1 base and 0 bases respectively, with 7 bases between them. CDR3 amino acids: CASSQGVVSYEQYF. The CDR3 DNA follows: TGTGCCAGCAGCCAAGGAGTAGTCTCCTACGAGCAGTACTTC.

The chain recombines TRBV5-1 with TRBJ2-5; 9 bases line up with TRBD2. V gave up 3 bases and J gave up 5 bases; unmatched junction bases: 8. The CDR3 totals 15 residues. Germline V gene data show CDR1 as SGHRS and CDR2 as YFSETQ. CDR3 DNA: TGCGCCAGCAGCTCGGGATTAGCGGGAGTGGAGACCCAGTACTTC. Its translation is CASSSGLAGVETQYF.

The CDR3 region is CASSPKGGAKDSRETQYF. The CDR3 coding sequence is TGCGCCAGCAGTCCTAAGGGCGGGGCGAAAGACTCCAGGGAGACCCAGTACTTC. The chain uses TRBV4-1 and TRBJ2-5, with D possibly matching TRBD2 (6 bases). Per germline, CDR1 MGHRA and CDR2 YSYEKL. The V and J ends lost 6 bases and 5 bases respectively, with 28 bases between them. This CDR3 contains 18 residues.

The V call is TRBV5-5, the J call TRBJ2-2; D unclear. CDR3 length: 13 residues. Trimming took 1 base from V and 3 from J, leaving 4 bases between them. Germline CDR1 is SGHKS and CDR2 is YYEKEE (reference sequence). CDR3: CASSLRDTGELFF. The CDR3, as DNA: TGTGCCAGCAGCTTGCGGGACACCGGGGAGCTGTTTTTT. The entire variable domain, with the rest obtained from reference TRBV5-5 and TRBJ2-2, is as follows: DAGVTQSPTHLIKTRGQQVTLRCSPISGHKSVSWYQQVLGQGPQFIFQYYEKEERGRGNFPDRFSARQFPNYSSELNVNALLLGDSALYLCASSLRDTGELFFGEGSRLTVL.

This chain connects TRBV4-1 to TRBJ2-7, with 11 positions matching TRBD2. The CDR3 spans 16 residues. In germline, CDR1 is MGHRA, CDR2 YSYEKL. Unmatched junction bases numbered 8, after V lost 5 bases and J lost 2 bases. The CDR3 region has the DNA TGCGCCAGCAGCATATTTTTAGCGGGAGGGCCCTACGAGCAGTACTTC. Protein sequence: CASSIFLAGGPYEQYF.

This clone has just a few counts. The chain joins TRBV6-1 to TRBJ1-2; no firm D call. Germline CDR1 reads MNHNS; CDR2 reads SASEGT. V dropped 6 bases and J dropped 0 bases, with 11 bases sitting between them. This CDR3 comprises 14 residues. The CDR3 protein is CASSDTVTNYGYTF. The CDR3 DNA reads as TGTGCCAGCAGCGATACAGTTACTAACTATGGCTACACCTTC.

The rearrangement links TRBV11-2 to TRBJ2-7; D is ambiguous. Germline V gives CDR1 SGHAT, CDR2 FQNNGV. Between the trimmed V and J ends, which lost 1 base and 2 bases, there was a span of 12 bases. The CDR3 extends over 15 amino acids. The CDR3 loop reads CASSLAQADPYEQYF. CDR3 bases: TGTGCCAGCAGCTTAGCTCAGGCCGACCCCTACGAGCAGTACTTC.

The chain joins TRBV19 to TRBJ1-1; D not resolved. The V gene's germline CDR1 is LNHDA and CDR2 SQIVND (reference sequence). Trimming shortened V by 10 bases and J by 1 base, and 10 bases separated the two germline ends. This CDR3 comprises 12 residues. The CDR3 nucleotides are TGTGCCACTACCACGGGGAACACTGAAGCTTTCTTT. It encodes CATTTGNTEAFF. Looking up the rest from reference TRBV19 and TRBJ1-1 gives the full variable domain: DGGITQSPKYLFRKEGQNVTLSCEQNLNHDAMYWYRQDPGQGLRLIYYSQIVNDFQKGDIAEGYSVSREKKESFPLTVTSAQKNPTAFYLCATTTGNTEAFFGQGTRLTVV.

The V and J genes are TRBV6-5 and TRBJ2-7, with no clear D. This CDR3 is built from 14 residues. CDR1 and CDR2 from the germline V gene are MNHEY and SVGAGI. V dropped 2 bases and J dropped 0 bases, with 8 bases sitting between them. CDR3 sequence reads: CASSYIRFSYEQYF. In DNA form, the CDR3 reads TGTGCCAGCAGTTACATCAGGTTCTCCTACGAGCAGTACTTC.

The chain couples TRBV6-1 to TRBJ1-1; a possible D gene is TRBD1 (5 bases). V was trimmed by 7 bases and J by 1 base, leaving 16 bases between them. CDR3 length: 15 amino acids. Looked up from germline, CDR1 is MNHNS and CDR2 is SASEGT. DNA of the CDR3: TGTGCCAGCACTCCGGGACTTTTTGAGAACACTGAAGCTTTCTTT. Its protein is CASTPGLFENTEAFF.

The sample holds one count of this clone. This rearrangement joins TRBV5-6 to TRBJ1-3, with D hard to call. This CDR3 region has 15 residues. Germline values: CDR1 SGHDT, CDR2 YYEEEE. V was trimmed by 5 bases and J by 0 bases, leaving 12 bases between them. The CDR3 DNA sequence: TGTGCCAGCAGATCAAGAGGGTACTCTGGAAACACCATATATTTT. Protein: CASRSRGYSGNTIYF.

The rearrangement uses TRBV5-6 and TRBJ2-5; D might be TRBD1 (6 bases). CDR3 length: 15 residues. Between the trimmed V and J ends, which lost 3 bases and 2 bases, there was a span of 14 bases. Germline lookup yields CDR1 SGHDT and CDR2 YYEEEE. CDR3 sequence (DNA): TGTGCCAGCAGCTCCGTGGCAGGGGCTCAAGAGACCCAGTACTTC. Translating gives CASSSVAGAQETQYF. The full variable domain, completed using reference TRBV5-6 and TRBJ2-5, is DAGVTQSPTHLIKTRGQQVTLRCSPKSGHDTVSWYQQALGQGPQFIFQYYEEEERQRGNFPDRFSGHQFPNYSSELNVNALLLGDSALYLCASSSVAGAQETQYFGPGTRLLVL.

CDR3 amino acids: CASRTKIQETQYF. The DNA for the CDR3 is TGCGCCAGCAGAACAAAAATCCAAGAGACCCAGTACTTC. This chain connects TRBV5-1 to TRBJ2-5; D call uncertain. The CDR3 length is 13 residues. Trimming cost V 5 bases and J 1 base, with 9 bases left between them. Looked up from germline, CDR1 is SGHRS and CDR2 is YFSETQ.

The J gene is TRBJ1-2, the V gene TRBV27; 7 nucleotides agree with TRBD1. The CDR3 extends over 13 amino acids. Germline values: CDR1 MNHEY, CDR2 SMNVEV (reference sequence). After removal of 7 bases from V and 3 bases from J, the junction contained 5 bases not matched to a gene. CDR3 sequence: CASTTQGHYGYTF. DNA of the CDR3: TGTGCCAGCACTACACAGGGGCACTATGGCTACACCTTC.

J is TRBJ2-1 and V is TRBV19; TRBD1 is a possible D gene (6 bases). Germline CDR1 and CDR2: LNHDA and SQIVND (reference sequence). V was cut by 0 bases and J by 10 bases, with 19 bases left in between. The CDR3 runs to 16 residues. The CDR3 sequence is CASSIDQLRSTGEQFF. The CDR3 DNA is TGTGCCAGTAGTATAGATCAGCTAAGATCCACAGGGGAGCAGTTCTTC. Full variable domain (remainder filled in from reference TRBV19 and TRBJ2-1): DGGITQSPKYLFRKEGQNVTLSCEQNLNHDAMYWYRQDPGQGLRLIYYSQIVNDFQKGDIAEGYSVSREKKESFPLTVTSAQKNPTAFYLCASSIDQLRSTGEQFFGPGTRLTVL.

J is TRBJ2-7 and V is TRBV18; a possible D gene is TRBD2 (6 bases). Germline V gives CDR1 KGHSH, CDR2 LQKENI. Trimming removed 4 bases from V and 0 bases from J, with 16 bases in between. The CDR3 has 16 amino acids. CDR3 sequence: CASSHPGGAYSYEQYF. The CDR3 nucleotides read TGTGCCAGCTCACATCCAGGCGGGGCCTACTCCTACGAGCAGTACTTC.

The chain's CDR3 is CASSLSGYAVGNQPQHF. CDR3 in DNA: TGTGCCAGCAGCTTGTCGGGGTACGCGGTGGGGAATCAGCCCCAGCATTTT. This chain uses TRBV5-6 with TRBJ1-5; no firm D call. Germline V gene lookup returns CDR1 SGHDT and CDR2 YYEEEE. The length of the CDR3 is 17 residues. The V end was cut by 1 base, the J end by 4 bases, with 18 bases between.

V usage is TRBV27 and J usage is TRBJ2-5, with D tentatively TRBD1 (5 bases). V lost 9 bases, J lost 4 bases, and 12 bases lay in between. Per germline, CDR1 MNHEY and CDR2 SMNVEV (reference sequence). CDR3 length: 12 amino acids. For the CDR3, the DNA is TGTGCCAGTGGGGCCGGCGTAGAGACCCAGTACTTC. Amino acids: CASGAGVETQYF.

This clone was seen just once. The V gene is TRBV2, the J gene TRBJ2-5; D call uncertain. Trimming shortened V by 7 bases and J by 1 base, and 7 bases separated the two germline ends. Germline values: CDR1 SNHLY, CDR2 FYNNEI. CDR3 length: 12 residues. The CDR3 reads CASKPFQETQYF. The CDR3 DNA reads TGTGCCAGCAAGCCTTTCCAAGAGACCCAGTACTTC.